This T cell receptor beta chain was recovered during a study of tumor-infiltrating lymphocytes in oesophageal squamous cell carcinoma. CDR3 length: 13 amino acids. Germline V lookup: CDR1 MGHRA, CDR2 YSYEKL. The ends were cut back, 3 bases at V and 3 bases at J, with 8 bases in the middle. TCRdb independently ran MiXCR on the PCR reads; one entry per CDR3 protein. The table includes 20,000 to 25,000 distinct CDR3 sequences, about a third detected once. There are many counts of this clonotype. This rearrangement joins TRBV4-1 to TRBJ2-5; perhaps TRBD1 as D (6 bases). The source of this sequence is a female donor with esophageal squamous cell carcinoma. The sequenced sample consisted of esophageal tumor tissue. The CDR3 sequence is CASSHPGEETQYF. Here the CDR3 DNA reads TGCGCCAGCAGCCACCCAGGGGAAGAGACCCAGTACTTC.